A selection of T cell receptor beta chains follows, all from one sample in a study of tumor-infiltrating lymphocytes in localized non-small cell lung cancer. Measured with immunoSEQ multiplex PCR; TCRdb has only the in-frame clones, and not every one. The table lists about 16,000 clones, about 42% of them singletons, with approximately 15% in the top ten. The material sequenced was lung tumor tissue. The receptors were sampled from a human donor with non-small cell lung cancer. Each CDR3 is given with its conserved first and last residue. The D gene is left open where the match is weak. Clone size is not always given. Where it is, it says once, few, many or a class for expanded clones.

cdr3_aa	cdr3_nt	v_call	j_call	clone_size	d_call
CATSRDWSGNQPQHF	TGTGCCACCAGCAGAGATTGGAGTGGCAATCAGCCCCAGCATTTT	TRBV15	TRBJ1-5	.	.
CASRPVGLTSYEQYF	TGTGCCAGCAGACCAGTCGGTCTTACCTCCTACGAGCAGTACTTC	TRBV7-8	TRBJ2-7	.	.
CASSLGSRYEQFF	TGTGCCAGCAGCTTGGGGAGTAGGTATGAGCAGTTCTTC	TRBV5-6	TRBJ2-1	.	.
CASSSSRDSNQPQHF	TGTGCCAGCAGTTCGTCCCGGGACAGCAATCAGCCCCAGCATTTT	TRBV6-6	TRBJ1-5	.	.
CASSSQARGGRKEYF	TGTGCCAGCAGCTCACAGGCGCGAGGGGGGAGGAAGGAGTACTTC	TRBV7-8	TRBJ2-7	.	.
CASSTGQGAYEQFF	TGCGCCAGCAGCACCGGACAGGGGGCGTATGAGCAGTTCTTC	TRBV5-1	TRBJ2-1	few	TRBD1
CASSEDQAIGKLFF	TGTGCCAGCAGTGAAGATCAGGCCATTGGGAAACTGTTTTTT	TRBV6-1	TRBJ1-4	medium-sized	.
CASSQDLRTGAEDGELFF	TGCGCCAGCAGCCAAGATTTAAGGACAGGGGCTGAGGACGGGGAGCTGTTTTTT	TRBV4-3	TRBJ2-2	few	TRBD1
CASSSVAGSTDTQYF	TGTGCCAGTAGTAGTGTAGCGGGAAGCACAGATACGCAGTATTTT	TRBV19	TRBJ2-3	medium-sized	TRBD2
CASSVTHDLSNQPQHF	TGTGCCAGCAGTGTCACGCATGACCTTAGCAATCAGCCCCAGCATTTT	TRBV6-1	TRBJ1-5	.	.
CASSLLRQVNTEAFF	TGTGCCAGCAGCTTACTGCGACAGGTGAACACTGAAGCTTTCTTT	TRBV7-2	TRBJ1-1	once	.
CASSHVDRASGYGYTF	TGCGCCAGCAGCCACGTTGACAGGGCTTCAGGCTATGGCTACACCTTC	TRBV4-1	TRBJ1-2	few	TRBD1
CAISTRDSGNTIYF	TGTGCCATCAGCACCCGGGACTCTGGAAACACCATATATTTT	TRBV10-3	TRBJ1-3	.	.
CAWSEGVGELFF	TGTGCCTGGAGTGAGGGGGTCGGGGAGCTGTTTTTT	TRBV30	TRBJ2-2	.	.
CASRRDNTGQGFEKLFF	TGTGCCAGCAGACGTGACAATACGGGACAGGGGTTCGAAAAACTGTTTTTT	TRBV28	TRBJ1-4	many	TRBD1
CSVVRWDPGGDQYF	TGCAGCGTCGTGAGATGGGACCCCGGAGGGGACCAGTACTTC	TRBV29-1	TRBJ2-5	.	.
CSGDRGLTEAFF	TGCAGCGGGGACAGGGGGCTCACTGAAGCTTTCTTT	TRBV29-1	TRBJ1-1	.	TRBD1
CASSADRNYGYTF	TGTGCCAGCAGCGCAGACAGGAACTATGGCTACACCTTC	TRBV2	TRBJ1-2	few	.
CASSGGTTGTAISYNSPLHF	TGTGCCAGTAGTGGAGGGACCACCGGGACAGCAATTTCCTATAATTCACCCCTCCACTTT	TRBV19	TRBJ1-6	.	TRBD1
CASSPPGWVGELFF	TGTGCCAGCAGCCCCCCGGGTTGGGTCGGGGAGCTGTTTTTT	TRBV9	TRBJ2-2	.	.
CASGDTTDTQYF	TGTGCTAGTGGGGATACCACAGATACGCAGTATTTT	TRBV12-5	TRBJ2-3	.	.
CASSPSVLIEQYF	TGTGCCAGCAGTCCCTCGGTTTTGATTGAGCAGTACTTC	TRBV6-5	TRBJ2-7	few	.
CSVKSMGGDTEAFF	TGCAGCGTTAAGTCGATGGGGGGGGACACTGAAGCTTTCTTT	TRBV29-1	TRBJ1-1	few	.
CASSPERGGRKEQYF	TGTGCCAGCAGCCCCGAGCGGGGGGGACGTAAAGAGCAGTACTTC	TRBV11-1	TRBJ2-7	medium-sized	TRBD2
CASSLASSYEQYF	TGTGCCAGCAGCTTAGCTAGCTCCTACGAGCAGTACTTC	TRBV7-2	TRBJ2-7	few	.
CASSFGNQETQYF	TGTGCCAGCAGCTTCGGAAACCAAGAGACCCAGTACTTC	TRBV5-4	TRBJ2-5	.	.
CASSVFSGGLETQYF	TGTGCCAGCAGTGTATTTAGCGGGGGCTTAGAGACCCAGTACTTC	TRBV28	TRBJ2-5	.	TRBD2
CASSARQGNSYEQYF	TGTGCCAGCAGCGCCCGACAGGGGAACTCCTACGAGCAGTACTTC	TRBV14	TRBJ2-7	few	TRBD1
CASSPVVAGGASRYTF	TGTGCCAGCAGCCCCGTCGTGGCAGGGGGCGCTTCGCGCTACACCTTC	TRBV14	TRBJ1-2	.	TRBD1
CASSQEGRIGSGANVLTF	TGTGCCAGCAGCCAAGAGGGCAGAATAGGCTCTGGGGCCAACGTCCTGACTTTC	TRBV14	TRBJ2-6	.	.
CASSMLPTQGTGANVLTF	TGTGCCAGTAGTATGTTACCGACCCAAGGGACTGGGGCCAACGTCCTGACTTTC	TRBV19	TRBJ2-6	.	.
CASSLQSGLGEQYF	TGTGCCAGCAGTTTACAATCGGGACTAGGGGAGCAGTACTTC	TRBV28	TRBJ2-7	medium-sized	TRBD2
CAWIPGGRTDTQYF	TGTGCCTGGATACCGGGGGGCCGCACAGATACGCAGTATTTT	TRBV30	TRBJ2-3	.	.
CASSTEVQGESNYGYTF	TGTGCCAGCAGCACAGAGGTTCAGGGGGAGTCTAACTATGGCTACACCTTC	TRBV7-2	TRBJ1-2	medium-sized	TRBD1
CASSLGTAEQYF	TGTGCCAGCAGCTTAGGGACTGCCGAGCAGTACTTC	TRBV7-2	TRBJ2-7	.	.
CASTYGTGANVLTF	TGTGCCAGCACGTATGGGACTGGGGCCAACGTCCTGACTTTC	TRBV14	TRBJ2-6	many	.
CASSLRGAGNEQFF	TGTGCCAGCAGCTTAAGGGGGGCAGGCAATGAGCAGTTCTTC	TRBV11-3	TRBJ2-1	.	.
CASSLTGGLGYTF	TGTGCCAGCAGCCTTACAGGGGGCCTTGGCTACACCTTC	TRBV9	TRBJ1-2	medium-sized	TRBD1
CSVGGDRYNEQFF	TGCAGCGTTGGAGGGGATCGATACAATGAGCAGTTCTTC	TRBV29-1	TRBJ2-1	.	.
CASSLGRDYEQYF	TGTGCCAGCAGCTTAGGCCGGGACTACGAGCAGTACTTC	TRBV7-2	TRBJ2-7	.	.
CATSRDLATATYNEQFF	TGTGCCACCAGCAGAGATCTAGCGACAGCCACCTACAATGAGCAGTTCTTC	TRBV15	TRBJ2-1	.	.
CATSSRRGGSTDTQYF	TGTGCCACCAGCAGTCGGCGGGGGGGCAGCACAGATACGCAGTATTTT	TRBV15	TRBJ2-3	few	TRBD2
CASSAEQGTSTEAFF	TGTGCCAGCAGCGCCGAACAGGGTACGAGCACTGAAGCTTTCTTT	TRBV4-2	TRBJ1-1	few	.
CASTPGGAGQPQHF	TGTGCCAGCACCCCAGGGGGCGCGGGTCAGCCCCAGCATTTT	TRBV2	TRBJ1-5	.	TRBD1
CASSLGHTDYEQYF	TGTGCCAGCAGCTTGGGACACACAGACTACGAGCAGTACTTC	TRBV11-3	TRBJ2-7	.	.
CAIWTSGYNEQFF	TGTGCCATTTGGACTAGCGGTTACAATGAGCAGTTCTTC	TRBV28	TRBJ2-1	few	TRBD2
CASRRNGGRETQYF	TGTGCCAGCAGGAGAAACGGGGGCCGGGAGACCCAGTACTTC	TRBV6-5	TRBJ2-5	.	.